The 25 T cell receptor beta chains in this list originate from one sample, sequenced in a study of blood T cells in healthy people across ages. The use of a sample-barcoded 5' primer and a J-beta primer mix characterized a second PCR of about 7 to 12 cycles. TCRdb reprocessed the 5' RACE reads via MiXCR and lists one record per CDR3 protein. The sample contains roughly 1,500,000 distinct CDR3 sequences, roughly a third of which appear only once. The sample was blood. These receptors were collected from a woman aged 30 to 39 in good health.

The chain couples TRBV12-3 or TRBV12-4 to TRBJ1-2; D is possibly TRBD1 (6 bases). Trimming took off 3 bases at V and 0 bases at J, with 14 bases between the two ends. The CDR3 is made up of 16 amino acids. CDR3 DNA: TGTGCCAGCAGTTTCGGGGGCGGCCATGCTAACTATGGCTACACCTTC. The encoded protein is CASSFGGGHANYGYTF.

This clonotype came up a few times. The chain uses TRBV4-1 and TRBJ1-2; no firm D call. Trimming pared 4 bases from V and 6 bases from J, leaving 12 bases between. The germline CDR1 and CDR2 sequences are MGHRA and YSYEKL. The CDR3 has 13 amino acids. This chain's CDR3 is CASSPPRADGYTF. The CDR3 coding sequence is TGCGCCAGCAGCCCACCGCGGGCTGATGGCTACACCTTC.

The chain carries TRBV20-1 and TRBJ1-5, with D uncertain. Germline CDR1 reads DFQATT; CDR2 reads SNEGSKA (reference sequence). V was shortened by 2 bases and J by 1 base, with 9 bases between the two germline ends. The CDR3 is made up of 14 amino acids. For the CDR3, the DNA is TGCAGTGCTAGAATGGGGTCGAGCAATCAGCCCCAGCATTTT. Its protein is CSARMGSSNQPQHF.

On this clonotype: Just one base apart from a much larger clone, this may be a read error. The rearrangement uses TRBV29-1 and TRBJ2-7; unclear D gene. CDR1 and CDR2 from the germline V gene are SQVTM and ANQGSEA. V was clipped by 3 bases and J by 6 bases, with 15 bases between them. The CDR3 runs to 13 residues. The CDR3 here is CSVEVRPGCEQYF. The CDR3 DNA sequence: TGCAGCGTTGAGGTGCGTCCAGGTTGCGAGCAGTACTTC.

This clonotype was seen more than once but under ten times. V and J are TRBV12-3 or TRBV12-4 and TRBJ2-1; D is uncertain. The CDR3 has 15 amino acids. Trimming shortened V by 1 base and J by 8 bases, and 15 bases separated the two germline ends. In DNA, the CDR3 is TGTGCCAGCAGTTTAGATCGTGGTAGCATCTATGAGCAGTTCTTC. Translated, it gives CASSLDRGSIYEQFF.

This clonotype has a handful of counts. The genes are TRBV7-2 and TRBJ2-7; 7 nucleotides line up with TRBD2. Looked up from germline, CDR1 is SGHTA and CDR2 is FQGNSA. This CDR3 spans 16 amino acids. J was trimmed by 2 bases and V by 8 bases; bases with no gene match: 15. CDR3 nucleotides: TGTGCCAGCTCCGTGGAGGTCTGGCGGGGGACCTACGAGCAGTACTTC. This sequence encodes CASSVEVWRGTYEQYF.

This chain links TRBV7-2 with TRBJ1-5; D is ambiguous. Germline values: CDR1 SGHTA, CDR2 FQGNSA. V lost 7 bases, J lost 2 bases, and 9 bases lay in between. The CDR3 length is 13 residues. The CDR3 region is CASTVMGNQPQHF. The CDR3 DNA sequence: TGTGCCAGCACCGTCATGGGCAATCAGCCCCAGCATTTT.

The rearrangement joins TRBV2 to TRBJ1-2; 8 positions match TRBD1. V was clipped by 4 bases and J by 6 bases; unmatched bases: 7. The CDR3 has 14 residues. Per the germline V gene, CDR1 is SNHLY and CDR2 is FYNNEI. CDR3 sequence (DNA): TGTGCCAGCAGTGTTCAGGGGGCGAGGGATGGCTACACCTTC. The encoded protein is CASSVQGARDGYTF.

Notes on this clonotype: An end of the junction differs from the germline gene, which may be a read error. The chain links TRBV20-1 to TRBJ2-3; a possible D gene is TRBD1 (5 bases). CDR1 is DFQATT and CDR2 is SNEGSKA in the germline V gene (reference sequence). The CDR3 spans 13 residues. CDR3 sequence (DNA): TGCAGTGCTAGAGGACTCTTCACAGGTACGCAGTATTTT. It codes for CSARGLFTGTQYF.

This clonotype turned up a few times. An end of the junction does not agree with germline; a read error may underlie this. V usage is TRBV28 and J usage is TRBJ2-7; 8 positions match TRBD1. Germline CDR1 reads MDHEN; CDR2 reads SYDVKM. This CDR3 region has 12 residues. In DNA, the CDR3 is TGTGGCAGCAGACCTACAGGGGGCGAGCAGTACTTC. As protein: CGSRPTGGEQYF.

This clonotype has more than one count but fewer than ten. At one end the junction does not follow the germline gene, possibly because of a read error. The chain combines TRBV7-2 with TRBJ2-5; TRBD1 matches at 7 bases. Germline-derived CDR1 and CDR2 are SGHTA and FQGNSA. The CDR3 covers 14 residues. The CDR3 spells CASSFSGTEETQYF. DNA for the CDR3: TGTGCCAGTAGCTTTTCCGGGACAGAAGAGACCCAGTACTTC.

This clonotype came up a few times. The chain has TRBV3-1 and TRBJ2-7, with 14 bases lining up with TRBD2. Germline V lookup: CDR1 LGHDT, CDR2 YNNKEL (reference sequence). The CDR3 contains 19 residues. The J segment lost 0 bases and the V segment lost 0 bases, leaving 7 bases of the junction unmatched. The CDR3 DNA reads as TGTGCCAGCAGCCAAGATCTAGGACTAGCGGGGGGCCTCTCCTACGAGCAGTACTTC. Amino acids: CASSQDLGLAGGLSYEQYF.

This clonotype was recorded once. V and J are TRBV5-4 and TRBJ2-1, with a tentative D call TRBD2 (6 bases). The germline V gene encodes CDR1 SGHNT and CDR2 YYREEE (reference sequence). This CDR3 region has 15 residues. V was clipped by 2 bases and J by 8 bases, with 17 bases between them. The chain's CDR3 is CASSLLALSLHEQFF. As DNA, the CDR3 is TGTGCCAGCAGCTTACTAGCCCTAAGTCTCCATGAGCAGTTCTTC.

This chain joins TRBV7-9 and TRBJ1-2; 9 bases match TRBD1. CDR3 length: 12 amino acids. Germline-derived CDR1 and CDR2 are SEHNR and FQNEAQ (reference sequence). V dropped 10 bases and J dropped 6; count of bases not matched to a gene: 6. CDR3 loop: CATIQGAHGYTF. The CDR3 DNA follows: TGTGCCACCATACAGGGGGCCCATGGCTACACCTTC.

The genes are TRBV7-9 and TRBJ2-7; D is uncertain. Between the trimmed V and J ends, which lost 2 bases and 3 bases, there was a span of 11 bases. In germline, CDR1 is SEHNR, CDR2 FQNEAQ (reference sequence). The CDR3 sequence is 14 residues long. In DNA form, the CDR3 reads TGTGCCAGCAGCTTAAGTCCGCAGCTCTACGAGCAGTACTTC. Translated, it gives CASSLSPQLYEQYF.

The CDR3 DNA sequence: TGCAGTGCTAGGGGGTTACAGGGGCACGAGCAGTACTTC. The encoded protein is CSARGLQGHEQYF. V usage is TRBV20-1 and J usage is TRBJ2-7; 7 bases line up with TRBD1. Germline trimming cut 3 bases from V and 5 bases from J; bases unmatched to any gene: 7. The CDR3 is made up of 13 amino acids. Looked up from germline, CDR1 is DFQATT and CDR2 is SNEGSKA (reference sequence).

The chain carries TRBV7-9 and TRBJ1-1; D is unclear. This CDR3 comprises 15 residues. Trimming took 5 bases from V and 6 from J, leaving 19 bases between them. Germline CDR1 is SEHNR and CDR2 is FQNEAQ (reference sequence). CDR3 region: CASSQRSVVQAEAFF. CDR3 nucleotides: TGTGCCAGCAGCCAAAGGTCAGTGGTTCAAGCTGAAGCTTTCTTT.

This chain uses TRBV7-6 with TRBJ2-3, with 7 bases aligning to TRBD1. J gave up 4 bases and V 4 bases, and 14 bases lay outside the gene matches. CDR1 is SGHVS and CDR2 is FNYEAQ in the germline V gene. CDR3 length: 17 amino acids. CDR3: CASSSRNRGFVADTQYF. CDR3 in DNA: TGTGCCAGCAGCTCAAGGAACAGGGGCTTTGTCGCAGATACGCAGTATTTT. Using reference TRBV7-6 and TRBJ2-3 for the parts outside the CDR3, the full variable domain is GAGVSQSPRYKVTKRGQDVALRCDPISGHVSLYWYRQALGQGPEFLTYFNYEAQQDKSGLPNDRFSAERPEGSISTLTIQRTEQRDSAMYRCASSSRNRGFVADTQYFGPGTRLTVL.

V usage is TRBV30 and J usage is TRBJ2-1, with 8 bases fitting TRBD2. V lost 2 bases to trimming and J lost 5 bases; unmatched junction nucleotides: 8. The CDR3 runs 15 residues. The V gene's germline CDR1 is GTSNPN and CDR2 SVGIG (reference sequence). The chain's CDR3 is CAWSITSGLDNEQFF. The DNA for the CDR3 is TGTGCCTGGAGTATTACTAGCGGCCTAGACAATGAGCAGTTCTTC.

This clonotype was detected ten times or more. The junction departs from germline at one end; a sequencing error may be responsible. The chain is built from TRBV7-3 and TRBJ2-1; 7 bases agree with TRBD2. The CDR3 has 14 amino acids. Germline V lookup: CDR1 SGHTA, CDR2 FQGTGA. CDR3: CASSLGGSSNEQFF. In DNA, the CDR3 is TGTGCCAGCAGCTTGGGAGGGTCCTCCAATGAGCAGTTCTTC.

This clonotype was seen many times. DNA for the CDR3: TGCAGTGCTAGAGGCCCTGCGGGACGCAATGAGCAGTTCTTC. Amino acid sequence: CSARGPAGRNEQFF. The J gene is TRBJ2-1, the V gene TRBV20-1, with a weak D call TRBD2 (6 bases). This CDR3 is 14 amino acids long. Germline CDR1 reads DFQATT; CDR2 reads SNEGSKA (reference sequence). V dropped 1 base and J dropped 6 bases, with 13 bases sitting between them.

This clonotype was recorded a few times. V is TRBV11-2 and J is TRBJ2-5; TRBD2 matches 9 bases. Germline V gives CDR1 SGHAT, CDR2 FQNNGV. V lost 7 bases to trimming and J lost 3 bases; unmatched junction nucleotides: 12. The CDR3 contains 16 residues. This CDR3 is CASNSAASGKKETQYF. CDR3 DNA: TGTGCCAGCAACAGTGCGGCTAGCGGGAAGAAAGAGACCCAGTACTTC.

As regards this clonotype: A much larger clone differs from this one at a single base, so this may be a read error. The chain recombines TRBV5-1 with TRBJ2-5; D not resolved. This CDR3 comprises 15 residues. Germline CDR1 and CDR2: SGHRS and YFSETQ. V was clipped by 4 bases and J by 11 bases, with 24 bases between them. CDR3 residues: CASSANAVLYNEQYF. The CDR3 nucleotides are TGCGCCAGCAGCGCAAATGCTGTACTATACAATGAGCAGTACTTC.

The chain employs TRBV9 and TRBJ1-1, with a weak D call TRBD1 (6 bases). The CDR3 is 12 residues long. Germline CDR1 is SGDLS and CDR2 is YYNGEE. Trimming took off 3 bases at V and 8 bases at J, with 11 bases between the two ends. The CDR3 region has the DNA TGTGCCAGCAGCGGTAGGCAGGGGGAAGCTTTCTTT. This gives the protein CASSGRQGEAFF. Using reference TRBV9 and TRBJ1-1 for the parts outside the CDR3, the full variable domain is DSGVTQTPKHLITATGQRVTLRCSPRSGDLSVYWYQQSLDQGLQFLIQYYNGEERAKGNILERFSAQQFPDLHSELNLSSLELGDSALYFCASSGRQGEAFFGQGTRLTVV.

This chain joins TRBV5-1 and TRBJ2-7; D is uncertain. The ends were cut back, 6 bases at V and 0 bases at J, with 10 bases in the middle. CDR3 size: 13 residues. Looked up from germline, CDR1 is SGHRS and CDR2 is YFSETQ. CDR3 loop: CASINPPSYEQYF. CDR3 nucleotides: TGCGCCAGCATCAACCCCCCCTCCTACGAGCAGTACTTC.